This TCR beta chain was found in a study of blood T cell repertoires in COVID-19. Whole-study context: Samples of COVID-19 (acute and convalescent) were obtained from the United States, Italy and Spain.

The CDR3 is 15 residues long. Germline V gives CDR1 SNHLY, CDR2 FYNNEI. V shed 6 bases, J shed 4 bases, and the junction held 7 bases outside the gene matches. TCRdb keeps only in-frame clones here, not all; method: immunoSEQ multiplex PCR. The sample lists under 300,000 clones, around 90% occurring once. The sequenced sample was PBMCs or T cells enriched from blood (not recorded which). J is TRBJ2-5 and V is TRBV2, with 11 nucleotides matching TRBD2. The clonotype originates from a middle-aged woman who had been exposed to COVID-19. The CDR3 sequence is CASRTSGSRGETQYF. The CDR3 DNA reads as TGTGCCAGCAGAACTAGCGGGAGTAGGGGAGAGACCCAGTACTTC.